This TCR beta chain was identified in a study of shared clonotypes between healthy human individuals. Points on this clone: This CDR3 is also generated by other DNA sequences in the sample.

Per germline, CDR1 SGHRS and CDR2 YFSETQ. The CDR3 covers 14 residues. With V trimmed by 5 bases and J by 1 base, 5 bases remained unmatched. Clones were sequenced by immunoSEQ multiplex PCR, and TCRdb holds only the in-frame ones, with some missing. The top ten hold 0.35% to 0.45% of the sample, which has a few million clones, more than 85% seen once. The chain employs TRBV5-1 and TRBJ2-5; TRBD1 matches at 7 bases. The sequence was obtained from a young man in good health. Some clones in this sample may be carry-over from other donors' samples. The sample comprised naive CD4+ T cells from PBMCs. Subset indicated: CD45RA+ positively selected. CDR3 sequence reads: CASSHGTAQETQYF. Written as DNA, the CDR3 is TGCGCCAGCAGTCATGGGACAGCCCAAGAGACCCAGTACTTC. The entire variable domain, with the rest obtained from reference TRBV5-1 and TRBJ2-5, is as follows: KAGVTQTPRYLIKTRGQQVTLSCSPISGHRSVSWYQQTPGQGLQFLFEYFSETQRNKGNFPGRFSGRQFSNSRSEMNVSTLELGDSALYLCASSHGTAQETQYFGPGTRLLVL.